This TCR beta chain was sequenced for a study of blood T cell repertoires in COVID-19. Study-wide background: Collection of acute and convalescent COVID-19 samples took place in the United States, Italy and Spain. Sources were T cells, B-cell-depleted T cells, or PBMCs; the material itself was cDNA or gDNA.

In the authors' methods: Amplified reference gene primers provided the basis for estimating nucleated cell counts. TCRdb's copy holds only in-frame clones and misses some; the assay was immunoSEQ multiplex PCR. That table gives V, J and clone size, and the DNA gave D and trimming. The data contain more than 150,000 clones, 84% of them singletons. With 0 bases removed from V and 7 bases from J, the gap between germline ends came to 11 bases. The CDR3 contains 14 residues. Germline V gene data show CDR1 as SGDLS and CDR2 as YYNGEE. The sample was peripheral blood. The TCR originated in a human donor in a cohort sampled during active COVID-19. The chain links TRBV9 to TRBJ1-5; D is unclear. The CDR3, as DNA: TGTGCCAGCAGCGTAGCTCCCGGGGTACAGCCCCAGCATTTT. Its translation: CASSVAPGVQPQHF.